Below, 31 T cell receptor beta chains from the same sample are listed, as sequenced in a study of blood T cells in healthy people across ages. It was with a sample-barcoded 5' primer and a J-beta primer mix that a second PCR of about 7 to 12 cycles was run. TCRdb reprocessed the 5' RACE reads via MiXCR and lists one record per CDR3 protein. The repertoire holds 850,000 to 1,000,000 distinct CDR3 sequences, with around 46% as singletons. Sequenced sample: blood. The receptors were sampled from a man aged 25-45 years in good health.

The chain is built from TRBV25-1 and TRBJ1-2, with 10 bases matching TRBD1. Trimming removed 2 bases from V and 7 bases from J; junction bases left unmatched: 4. Per the germline V gene, CDR1 is MGHDK and CDR2 is SYGVNS. This CDR3 is 14 amino acids long. CDR3 sequence (DNA): TGTGCCAGCAGTGAAGGGACAGGGGTAGGTGGCTACACCTTC. It is translated as CASSEGTGVGGYTF.

The chain links TRBV6-2 or TRBV6-3 to TRBJ2-4, with D unresolved. In germline, CDR1 is MNHEY, CDR2 SVGEGT. The CDR3 runs 13 residues. V was pared by 4 bases and J by 13 bases, with 17 bases between. The CDR3 here is CASSLAVTTEQYF. CDR3 in DNA: TGTGCCAGCAGTTTAGCAGTTACTACGGAGCAGTACTTC.

This clonotype was counted a few times. This rearrangement joins TRBV25-1 to TRBJ1-1, with 7 bases matching TRBD1. The CDR3 is made up of 14 amino acids. V shed 5 bases and J 10 bases; nucleotides not matched to a gene: 13. CDR1 MGHDK and CDR2 SYGVNS come from the germline V gene. This CDR3 is CASSLGTDIRGAFF. CDR3 nucleotides: TGTGCCAGCAGTCTGGGGACAGACATCCGTGGAGCTTTCTTT.

The rearrangement uses TRBV30 and TRBJ2-1, with D possibly being TRBD1 (6 bases). The V gene lost 3 bases and the J gene lost 5 bases, with 11 bases spanning the gap. Germline CDR1 is GTSNPN and CDR2 is SVGIG (reference sequence). The CDR3 runs 13 residues. CDR3 coding DNA: TGTGCCTGGAGAACCAGGGGCGACAATGAGCAGTTCTTC. Translating gives CAWRTRGDNEQFF.

The chain has TRBV5-1 and TRBJ2-7; 11 bases are a match to TRBD1. Germline CDR1 and CDR2: SGHRS and YFSETQ. The CDR3 covers 15 residues. V trimming: 5 bases; J trimming: 2 bases; junction bases outside the gene matches: 6. CDR3 amino acids: CASREGQGDPYEQYF. CDR3 nucleotides: TGCGCCAGCAGGGAGGGACAGGGGGACCCCTACGAGCAGTACTTC.

The chain couples TRBV4-1 to TRBJ1-5; D is ambiguous. There are 17 residues in the CDR3. Germline loops: CDR1 MGHRA, CDR2 YSYEKL. V lost 0 bases to trimming and J lost 0 bases, with 12 bases between them. DNA of the CDR3: TGCGCCAGCAGCCAAGATCGGGCAGATTATAGCAATCAGCCCCAGCATTTT. It codes for CASSQDRADYSNQPQHF.

The V call is TRBV20-1, the J call TRBJ1-6, with TRBD1 matching over 8 bases. The CDR3 covers 18 residues. The J segment lost 0 bases and the V segment lost 6 bases, leaving 13 bases of the junction unmatched. Germline CDR1 and CDR2: DFQATT and SNEGSKA (reference sequence). The CDR3 is CSATNSRDRSSYNSPLHF. CDR3 in DNA: TGCAGTGCAACCAATTCCCGGGACAGGAGCTCCTATAATTCACCCCTCCACTTT.

The chain is built from TRBV6-5 and TRBJ2-6; D assignment may be TRBD1 or TRBD2 (6 bases each). CDR1 MNHEY and CDR2 SVGAGI come from the germline V gene. The V end lost 4 bases, the J end lost 4 bases, and 11 bases lay between the germline ends. The CDR3 extends over 15 amino acids. The CDR3 reads CASSSGARGANVLTF. CDR3 DNA: TGTGCCAGCAGTTCGGGGGCGAGAGGGGCCAACGTCCTGACTTTC.

This clonotype has more than one count but fewer than ten. The chain uses TRBV20-1 and TRBJ2-1; 12 positions agree with TRBD2. This CDR3 has 16 amino acids. V shed 4 bases and J 8 bases; nucleotides not matched to a gene: 12. The V gene's germline CDR1 is DFQATT and CDR2 SNEGSKA (reference sequence). CDR3 sequence: CSAKGLAGYPGDEQFF. Here the CDR3 DNA reads TGCAGTGCTAAGGGACTAGCGGGTTACCCTGGGGATGAGCAGTTCTTC.

The chain couples TRBV4-1 to TRBJ1-5, with a possible D match to TRBD1 (6 bases). V lost 0 bases, J lost 1 base, and 10 bases lay in between. Per the germline V gene, CDR1 is MGHRA and CDR2 is YSYEKL. The CDR3 has 16 amino acids. The CDR3 coding sequence is TGCGCCAGCAGCCAAGATTGGGGGGCGAGCAATCAGCCCCAGCATTTT. The encoded protein is CASSQDWGASNQPQHF.

The chain joins TRBV28 to TRBJ2-5, with D perhaps matching TRBD1 (5 bases). The V and J ends lost 5 bases and 2 bases respectively, with 24 bases between them. Germline V gene lookup returns CDR1 MDHEN and CDR2 SYDVKM. There are 18 residues in the CDR3. The CDR3 DNA reads TGTGCCAGCAGTGCCGCGGTAAAAAGGGGTGACAGACAAGAGACCCAGTACTTC. Translated: CASSAAVKRGDRQETQYF. The whole variable domain, filled in from reference TRBV28 and TRBJ2-5, reads DVKVTQSSRYLVKRTGEKVFLECVQDMDHENMFWYRQDPGLGLRLIYFSYDVKMKEKGDIPEGYSVSREKKERFSLILESASTNQTSMYLCASSAAVKRGDRQETQYFGPGTRLLVL.

This clonotype was counted between two and nine times. The V call is TRBV2, the J call TRBJ2-6; 7 nucleotides line up with TRBD2. J lost 2 bases, V lost 2 bases, and 3 bases had no gene match. The CDR3 totals 16 residues. Germline V gene sequence: CDR1 SNHLY, CDR2 FYNNEI. The CDR3 DNA follows: TGTGCCAGCAGTGAAACTGGGGGGGCTGGGGCCAACGTCCTGACTTTC. The encoded protein is CASSETGGAGANVLTF. Full variable domain (missing parts from reference TRBV2 and TRBJ2-6): EPEVTQTPSHQVTQMGQEVILRCVPISNHLYFYWYRQILGQKVEFLVSFYNNEISEKSEIFDDQFSVERPDGSNFTLKIRSTKLEDSAMYFCASSETGGAGANVLTFGAGSRLTVL.

CDR3 residues: CASSFLAGGPYEQFF. CDR3 DNA: TGTGCCAGCAGTTTCCTAGCGGGGGGGCCTTATGAGCAGTTCTTC. The J gene is TRBJ2-1, the V gene TRBV27; 12 nucleotides align to TRBD2. Per germline, CDR1 MNHEY and CDR2 SMNVEV (reference sequence). The CDR3 extends over 15 amino acids. V lost 3 bases to trimming and J lost 8 bases; unmatched junction nucleotides: 5.

A few counts support this clonotype. The chain carries TRBV4-1 and TRBJ2-2; no firm D call. The V end lost 3 bases, the J end lost 2 bases, and 13 bases lay between the germline ends. The length of the CDR3 is 16 residues. CDR1 is MGHRA and CDR2 is YSYEKL in the germline V gene. Here the CDR3 DNA reads TGCGCCAGCAGCCAGACGCCATATGCCAACACCGGGGAGCTGTTTTTT. Translating it yields CASSQTPYANTGELFF.

This clonotype was counted between two and nine times. J is TRBJ2-5 and V is TRBV14; TRBD2 agrees at 9 bases. The V gene's germline CDR1 is SGHDN and CDR2 FVKESK. The CDR3 sequence is 19 residues long. Trimming took 1 base from V and 0 from J; bases not matched to a gene: 12. The CDR3 is CASSQVRASGTVYQETQYF. The CDR3 nucleotides are TGTGCCAGCAGCCAAGTCAGGGCTAGCGGGACCGTCTACCAAGAGACCCAGTACTTC.

The chain uses TRBV12-5 and TRBJ1-2; TRBD1 agrees at 10 bases. This CDR3 is 12 amino acids long. The V and J ends lost 9 bases and 8 bases, in that order; junction bases with no gene match: 6. Germline CDR1 LGHNT, CDR2 FRNRAP. CDR3 in amino acids: CASGTGVTGYTF. The CDR3, as DNA: TGTGCTAGCGGGACAGGGGTGACAGGCTACACCTTC. The complete variable domain, with remaining parts taken from reference TRBV12-5 and TRBJ1-2, reads DARVTQTPRHKVTEMGQEVTMRCQPILGHNTVFWYRQTMMQGLELLAYFRNRAPLDDSGMPKDRFSAEMPDATLATLKIQPSEPRDSAVYFCASGTGVTGYTFGSGTRLTVV.

The chain carries TRBV20-1 and TRBJ2-1; tentatively, D is TRBD2 (6 bases). Germline CDR1 and CDR2: DFQATT and SNEGSKA (reference sequence). V was pared by 6 bases and J by 4 bases, with 13 bases between. This CDR3 is 13 amino acids long. CDR3 amino acids: CSALLAPYNEQFF. The DNA for the CDR3 is TGCAGTGCCCTACTAGCCCCATACAATGAGCAGTTCTTC.

The J gene is TRBJ1-4, the V gene TRBV4-3, with D maybe TRBD1 (6 bases). The CDR3 spans 16 residues. Germline V gene sequence: CDR1 LGHNA, CDR2 YSLEER. Trimming took off 0 bases at V and 2 bases at J, with 10 bases between the two ends. CDR3 bases: TGCGCCAGCAGCCAAGAAGCAAGGGGGACTAATGAAAAACTGTTTTTT. Protein sequence: CASSQEARGTNEKLFF.

This clonotype was counted between two and nine times. The CDR3 nucleotides read TGTGCCAGCAGCTTACCTGGGACAGCCAAAAACATTCAGTACTTC. Protein: CASSLPGTAKNIQYF. The J gene is TRBJ2-4, the V gene TRBV11-2, with D perhaps being TRBD1 or TRBD2 (5 bases each). Germline lookup yields CDR1 SGHAT and CDR2 FQNNGV. V lost 2 bases to trimming and J lost 0 bases, with 8 bases between them. The CDR3 totals 15 residues. The whole variable domain, filled in from reference TRBV11-2 and TRBJ2-4, reads EAGVAQSPRYKIIEKRQSVAFWCNPISGHATLYWYQQILGQGPKLLIQFQNNGVVDDSQLPKDRFSAERLKGVDSTLKIQPAKLEDSAVYLCASSLPGTAKNIQYFGAGTRLSVL.

J is TRBJ2-3 and V is TRBV7-9, with D possibly matching TRBD1 (5 bases). Per the germline V gene, CDR1 is SEHNR and CDR2 is FQNEAQ (reference sequence). The V end was cut by 2 bases, the J end by 14 bases, with 14 bases between. The CDR3 covers 12 residues. As DNA, the CDR3 is TGTGCCAGCAGCTTATCGGCCAGGGATCCGTATTTT. It specifies CASSLSARDPYF.

The rearrangement joins TRBV3-1 to TRBJ2-1; D unresolved. V gave up 0 bases and J gave up 9 bases, with 6 bases separating them. Germline V lookup: CDR1 LGHDT, CDR2 YNNKEL (reference sequence). This CDR3 has 12 amino acids. The CDR3 region is CASSQEFGEQFF. The CDR3 region has the DNA TGTGCCAGCAGCCAAGAATTTGGTGAGCAGTTCTTC.

This clonotype was counted at least ten times. V usage is TRBV18 and J usage is TRBJ1-1, with D maybe TRBD1 (6 bases). V was clipped by 2 bases and J by 0 bases, with 7 bases between them. In germline, CDR1 is KGHSH, CDR2 LQKENI. The length of the CDR3 is 14 residues. CDR3 sequence: CASSPGGLNTEAFF. The CDR3 bases are TGTGCCAGCTCACCAGGGGGGCTGAACACTGAAGCTTTCTTT.

V gene TRBV9 combines with J gene TRBJ2-3, with TRBD2 identical over 8 bases. Losses at the gene ends were 4 bases for V and 2 bases for J; bases not matched to a gene: 15. The CDR3 has 18 residues. The germline gives CDR1 SGDLS, CDR2 YYNGEE. CDR3 sequence: CASSPIGGGRGHTDTQYF. The CDR3, as DNA: TGTGCCAGCAGCCCTATCGGGGGGGGCAGGGGCCACACAGATACGCAGTATTTT.

This clonotype turned up a few times. The genes are TRBV6-5 and TRBJ2-3; 7 nucleotides line up with TRBD2. The CDR3 extends over 15 amino acids. The trim removed 4 bases at V and 2 bases at J, leaving 6 bases unmatched. Germline loops: CDR1 MNHEY, CDR2 SVGAGI. CDR3 nucleotides: TGTGCCAGCAGTTCAGTAAGCGGGGTCACAGATACGCAGTATTTT. Its protein is CASSSVSGVTDTQYF.

This clonotype was observed a few times. V and J are TRBV6-5 and TRBJ2-6, with 7 bases matching TRBD1. V dropped 2 bases and J dropped 1; count of bases not matched to a gene: 5. This CDR3 has 17 amino acids. Germline loops: CDR1 MNHEY, CDR2 SVGAGI. The CDR3, as DNA: TGTGCCAGCAGTTACAGGGGGCAGGGATCTGGGGCCAACGTCCTGACTTTC. Its translation is CASSYRGQGSGANVLTF.

This clonotype was seen just once. The rearrangement joins TRBV20-1 to TRBJ2-5; possible D gene TRBD1, 6 bases. V lost 6 bases and J 6 bases, leaving 17 bases between the germline ends. The germline V gene encodes CDR1 DFQATT and CDR2 SNEGSKA (reference sequence). The CDR3 covers 13 residues. DNA of the CDR3: TGCAGTGCAGTCCCAGGGGATAGAAAGACCCAGTACTTC. Translated: CSAVPGDRKTQYF.

The table lists this clonotype with a count of one. The chain links TRBV4-2 to TRBJ2-3; perhaps TRBD2 as D (6 bases). The germline CDR1 and CDR2 sequences are LGHNA and YNFKEQ. The CDR3 has 16 residues. Between the trimmed V and J ends, which lost 4 bases and 2 bases, there was a span of 16 bases. The CDR3 coding sequence is TGTGCCAGCAGCCCACGGGAGAGGCTGAACACAGATACGCAGTATTTT. Its translation is CASSPRERLNTDTQYF.

This clonotype was seen more than once but under ten times. This sequence joins TRBV6-5 and TRBJ2-1, with 8 bases that match TRBD1. Germline CDR1 MNHEY, CDR2 SVGAGI. This CDR3 has 15 residues. Trimming cost V 8 bases and J 6 bases; bases outside gene matches: 12. CDR3 in DNA: TGTGCCAGCGGCACGTCGCGACAGGGGACCAATGAGCAGTTCTTC. It translates to CASGTSRQGTNEQFF.

The J gene is TRBJ1-2, the V gene TRBV6-6; D might be TRBD1 (5 bases). From germline, CDR1 is MNHNY and CDR2 SVGAGI (reference sequence). The CDR3 has 13 amino acids. Trimming removed 6 bases at V and 3 bases at J, with 11 bases between. The CDR3 is CASSKTEDYGYTF. CDR3 bases: TGTGCCAGCAGCAAGACAGAGGACTATGGCTACACCTTC.

The J gene is TRBJ1-1, the V gene TRBV11-1; a possible D gene is TRBD1 (6 bases). The CDR3 spans 13 residues. Germline V gives CDR1 SGHAT, CDR2 FQDESV (reference sequence). Trimming left V 5 bases short and J 10 bases short, with 17 bases between. The CDR3 bases are TGTGCCAGCAGCGCAGAAGTACAGGGTGGAGCTTTCTTT. As protein: CASSAEVQGGAFF.

This clonotype appeared a few times. This rearrangement joins TRBV6-2 or TRBV6-3 to TRBJ1-1, with D maybe TRBD1 (6 bases). The ends were cut back, 5 bases at V and 3 bases at J, with 10 bases in the middle. CDR1 and CDR2 from the germline V gene are MNHEY and SVGEGT. The CDR3 is 13 amino acids. The CDR3 loop reads CASSPYRDTEAFF. As DNA, the CDR3 is TGTGCCAGCAGTCCATACAGGGACACTGAAGCTTTCTTT.